This record concerns one T cell receptor (beta chain) sequence. Germline CDR1 reads SGHTA; CDR2 reads FQGNSA. V dropped 3 bases and J dropped 1; count of bases not matched to a gene: 6. The CDR3 is 16 residues long. TCRdb's table, derived via immunoSEQ multiplex PCR, lists solely in-frame clones and lacks some. The table shows about 480,000 clones, with around nine tenths occurring only once. These data are taken from a study of Ad26.COV2.S vaccination and SARS-CoV-2 variants. Turning to the study itself: Ad26.COV2.S given intramuscularly, once or twice 56 days apart.

Sample treatment: 15 to 20 received Ad26.COV2.S at low or high dose, single or two shots; about 5 received placebo; per-sample allocation not given. Specimen acquisition occurred on day 63 following the initial vaccine or placebo injection. The clonotype originates from a person between 18 and 65 years old who received the Ad26.COV2.S COVID-19 vaccine or a placebo. Sequenced material: peripheral blood, taken in a trial of Ad26.COV2.S vaccine versus placebo. This sequence joins TRBV7-2 and TRBJ2-5; TRBD1 agrees at 9 bases. CDR3 coding DNA: TGTGCCAGCAGCTTCAGGACAGGGGTCCGCCAAGAGACCCAGTACTTC. It yields the protein CASSFRTGVRQETQYF.